A selection of T cell receptor beta chains follows, all from one sample in a study of T cells in Graves' hyperthyroidism and ophthalmopathy. TCRdb used MiXCR to reprocess the multiplex PCR reads, holding one entry per CDR3 protein. The sample includes a few hundred thousand distinct CDR3 sequences, over 35% seen only once; the top ten take about 45%. Sequencing input: peripheral blood or thyroid tissue (not recorded which). The receptors shown here come from an adult woman with Graves' disease, either hyperthyroidism or ophthalmopathy (not recorded which). Both conserved end residues are part of each CDR3. The order of the fields is clone size, V gene, J gene, D gene, CDR3 DNA, CDR3 protein. D genes are given only for firm matches. Size tells how often a clone was seen (once, few, many) or the class of an expanded clone, and some rows leave it out.

clone_size: .
v_call: TRBV29-1
j_call: TRBJ2-7
d_call: .
cdr3_nt: TGCAGCGCCAAGGTGGACAGCCACGAGCAGTACTTC
cdr3_aa: CSAKVDSHEQYF

clone_size: .
v_call: TRBV29-1
j_call: TRBJ2-7
d_call: .
cdr3_nt: TGCAGCTTGATGGGGGGAAGGGAGCAGTACTTC
cdr3_aa: CSLMGGREQYF

clone_size: many
v_call: TRBV30
j_call: TRBJ1-4
d_call: .
cdr3_nt: TGTGCCTGGAGTGTACAGGCTAATGAAAAACTGTTTTTT
cdr3_aa: CAWSVQANEKLFF

clone_size: .
v_call: TRBV6-2/TRBV6-3
j_call: TRBJ2-7
d_call: .
cdr3_nt: TGTGCCAGCGCTACCCTTGCCCCCTACGAGCAGTACTTC
cdr3_aa: CASATLAPYEQYF

clone_size: many
v_call: TRBV6-6
j_call: TRBJ1-5
d_call: .
cdr3_nt: TGTGCCAGCAGTTACTCCTCGGGTAGCAATCAGCCCCAGCATTTT
cdr3_aa: CASSYSSGSNQPQHF

clone_size: once
v_call: TRBV12-3/TRBV12-4
j_call: TRBJ1-6
d_call: .
cdr3_nt: TGTGCCAGCAGTTTGGACACGCCAAATAATTCACCCCCCCACTTT
cdr3_aa: CASSLDTPNNSPPHF

clone_size: few
v_call: TRBV19
j_call: TRBJ1-6
d_call: TRBD1
cdr3_nt: TGTGCCAGTAGGCCGACAGGGGCTGGCTCACCCCTCCACTTT
cdr3_aa: CASRPTGAGSPLHF

clone_size: many
v_call: TRBV19
j_call: TRBJ2-5
d_call: .
cdr3_nt: TGTGCCAGTAAGGGCCAAGAGACCCAGTACTTC
cdr3_aa: CASKGQETQYF

clone_size: .
v_call: TRBV9
j_call: TRBJ1-3
d_call: .
cdr3_nt: TGTGCCAGCAGCGCCACCCGTTCCTCTGGAAACACCATATATTTT
cdr3_aa: CASSATRSSGNTIYF

clone_size: .
v_call: TRBV5-4
j_call: TRBJ1-3
d_call: .
cdr3_nt: TGTGCCAGCAGCTTGGCAGGAGAAATGGGAAACACCATATATTTT
cdr3_aa: CASSLAGEMGNTIYF

clone_size: .
v_call: TRBV24-1
j_call: TRBJ2-5
d_call: TRBD1
cdr3_nt: TGTGCCACCAGTGACCCCGGACAGGGGAGGGAGACCCAGTACTTC
cdr3_aa: CATSDPGQGRETQYF

clone_size: few
v_call: TRBV19
j_call: TRBJ2-7
d_call: TRBD1
cdr3_nt: TGTGCCAGTAGGACGACAGGGGGCGAGCAGTACTTC
cdr3_aa: CASRTTGGEQYF

clone_size: .
v_call: TRBV2
j_call: TRBJ1-5
d_call: .
cdr3_nt: TGTGCCAGCGTGGGCGGGTCTGGTCAGCCCCAGCATTTT
cdr3_aa: CASVGGSGQPQHF

clone_size: few
v_call: TRBV15
j_call: TRBJ2-7
d_call: .
cdr3_nt: TGTGCCACCAGCCCCGGGCGGTCCTACGAGCAGTACTTC
cdr3_aa: CATSPGRSYEQYF

clone_size: .
v_call: TRBV7-2
j_call: TRBJ2-5
d_call: TRBD2
cdr3_nt: TGTGCCAGCAGCTCCCAGACTAGCGGGGCCCCTGCGAAAGAGACCCAGTACTTC
cdr3_aa: CASSSQTSGAPAKETQYF

clone_size: many
v_call: TRBV20-1
j_call: TRBJ2-5
d_call: .
cdr3_nt: TGCAGTCCCGGTGGGGGGTACCAAGAGACCCAGTACTTC
cdr3_aa: CSPGGGYQETQYF

clone_size: few
v_call: TRBV29-1
j_call: TRBJ1-1
d_call: .
cdr3_nt: TGCAGCGTTGATACCGGGGTATCGTCTGAAGCTTTCTTT
cdr3_aa: CSVDTGVSSEAFF

clone_size: .
v_call: TRBV12-3/TRBV12-4
j_call: TRBJ1-1
d_call: TRBD1
cdr3_nt: TGTGCCAGCAGCCCCCATTCAAGAGGGACAGGTGAAGCTTTCTTT
cdr3_aa: CASSPHSRGTGEAFF